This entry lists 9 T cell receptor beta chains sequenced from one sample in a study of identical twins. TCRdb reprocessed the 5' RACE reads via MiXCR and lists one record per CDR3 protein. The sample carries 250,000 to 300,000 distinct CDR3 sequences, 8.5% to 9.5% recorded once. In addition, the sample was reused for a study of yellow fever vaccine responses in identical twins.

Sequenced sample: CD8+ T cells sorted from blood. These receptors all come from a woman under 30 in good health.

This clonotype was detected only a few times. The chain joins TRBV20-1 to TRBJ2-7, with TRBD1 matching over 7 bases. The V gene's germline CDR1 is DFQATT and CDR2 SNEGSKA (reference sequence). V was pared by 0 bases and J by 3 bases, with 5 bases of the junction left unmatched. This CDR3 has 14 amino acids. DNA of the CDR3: TGCAGTGCTAGAGATCTCAGGGGGAGCTACGAGCAGTACTTC. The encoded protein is CSARDLRGSYEQYF.

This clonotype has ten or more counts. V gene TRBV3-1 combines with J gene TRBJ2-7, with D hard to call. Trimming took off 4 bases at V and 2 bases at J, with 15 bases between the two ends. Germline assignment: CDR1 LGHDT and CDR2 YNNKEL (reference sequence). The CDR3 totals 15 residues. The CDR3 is CASSRILASPYEQYF. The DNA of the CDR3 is TGTGCCAGCAGCCGAATTTTGGCCAGCCCCTACGAGCAGTACTTC.

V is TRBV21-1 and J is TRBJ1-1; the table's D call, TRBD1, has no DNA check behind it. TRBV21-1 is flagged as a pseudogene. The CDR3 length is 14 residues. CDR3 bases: TGTGCCAGCAGCACCAGACAGGGCCGCACTGAAGCTTTCTTT. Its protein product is CASSTRQGRTEAFF.

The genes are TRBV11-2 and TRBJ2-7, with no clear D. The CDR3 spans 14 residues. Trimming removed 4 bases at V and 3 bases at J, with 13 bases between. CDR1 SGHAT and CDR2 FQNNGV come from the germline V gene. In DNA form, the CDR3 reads TGTGCCAGCAGCTCCGGACGATGGGACTACGAGCAGTACTTC. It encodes CASSSGRWDYEQYF. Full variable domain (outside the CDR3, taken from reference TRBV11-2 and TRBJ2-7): EAGVAQSPRYKIIEKRQSVAFWCNPISGHATLYWYQQILGQGPKLLIQFQNNGVVDDSQLPKDRFSAERLKGVDSTLKIQPAKLEDSAVYLCASSSGRWDYEQYFGPGTRLTVT.

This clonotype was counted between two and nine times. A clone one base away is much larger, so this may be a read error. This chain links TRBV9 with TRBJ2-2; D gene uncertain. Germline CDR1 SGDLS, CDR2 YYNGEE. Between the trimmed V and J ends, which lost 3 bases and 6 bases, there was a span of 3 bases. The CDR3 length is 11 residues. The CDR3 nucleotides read TGTGCCAGCAGCGCACCCGGGGAGCTGTTTTTT. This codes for CASSAPGELFF.

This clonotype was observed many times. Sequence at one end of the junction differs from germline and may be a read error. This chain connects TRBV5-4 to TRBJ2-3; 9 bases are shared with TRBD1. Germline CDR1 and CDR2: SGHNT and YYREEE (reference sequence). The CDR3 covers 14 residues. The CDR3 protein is CASRLGQGEDTQYF. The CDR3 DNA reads TGTGCCAGCAGGTTGGGACAGGGTGAAGATACGCAGTATTTT.

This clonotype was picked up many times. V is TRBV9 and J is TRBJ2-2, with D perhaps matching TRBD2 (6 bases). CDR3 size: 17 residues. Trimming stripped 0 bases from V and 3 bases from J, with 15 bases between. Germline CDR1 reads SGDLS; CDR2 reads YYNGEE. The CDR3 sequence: CASSVARREGYTGELFF. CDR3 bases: TGTGCCAGCAGCGTAGCTCGGAGGGAAGGGTACACCGGGGAGCTGTTTTTT.

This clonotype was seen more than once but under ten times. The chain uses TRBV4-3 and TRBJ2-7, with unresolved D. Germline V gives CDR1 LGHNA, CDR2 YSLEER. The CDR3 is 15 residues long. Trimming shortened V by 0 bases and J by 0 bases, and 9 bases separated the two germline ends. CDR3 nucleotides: TGCGCCAGCAGCCAAGACACCTCGAGCTCCTACGAGCAGTACTTC. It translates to CASSQDTSSSYEQYF.

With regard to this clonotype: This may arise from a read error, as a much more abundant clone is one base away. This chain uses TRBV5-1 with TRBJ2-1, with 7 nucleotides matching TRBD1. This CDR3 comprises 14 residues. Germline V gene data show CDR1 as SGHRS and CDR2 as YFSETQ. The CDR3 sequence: CASSPGGTYNDQFF. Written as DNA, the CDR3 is TGCGCCAGCTCCCCAGGGGGAACCTACAATGATCAGTTCTTC.